This TCR beta chain emerged from a study of T cell responses to AZD1222 COVID-19 vaccine. Data came from immunoSEQ multiplex PCR; TCRdb stores just in-frame clones and leaves some out. Of some 84,000 clones in the sample, about 83% were seen once. Germline assignment: CDR1 SGDLS and CDR2 YYNGEE. This CDR3 is 16 amino acids long. The V end was cut by 4 bases, the J end by 4 bases, with 20 bases between. The sequence came from an adult who received the AZD1222 COVID-19 vaccine. The J gene is TRBJ2-5, the V gene TRBV9; D is tentatively TRBD1 or TRBD2 (7 bases each). The material was peripheral blood, obtained 28 days after the second AZD1222 dose. The CDR3: CASSPPSRGGVETQYF. The CDR3 nucleotides are TGTGCCAGCAGCCCTCCCTCCAGGGGGGGGGTAGAGACCCAGTACTTC.